The next 14 T cell receptor beta chains were all read from a single sample in a study of blood T cell repertoires in COVID-19. TCRdb's copy holds only in-frame clones and misses some; the assay was immunoSEQ multiplex PCR. This sample has roughly 360,000 clones, with around four fifths found just once. Sequencing was done on a sample of PBMCs or T cells enriched from blood (not recorded which). The receptors come from a woman aged 45-65 years who had recovered from COVID-19.

The chain joins TRBV10-3 to TRBJ1-2; D not resolved. The CDR3 is 14 residues long. Germline-derived CDR1 and CDR2 are ENHRY and SYGVKD. V lost 4 bases to trimming and J lost 2 bases, with 11 bases between them. CDR3 region: CAISGKAQNYGYTF. As DNA, the CDR3 is TGTGCCATCAGTGGGAAGGCACAGAACTATGGCTACACCTTC.

This sequence joins TRBV29-1 and TRBJ1-5; 7 positions match TRBD1. CDR1 is SQVTM and CDR2 is ANQGSEA in the germline V gene. The CDR3 runs 13 residues. V trimming: 6 bases; J trimming: 5 bases; junction bases outside the gene matches: 7. The CDR3 DNA reads TGCAGCGTCGGAGGGACAGCAGATCAGCCCCAGCATTTT. It encodes CSVGGTADQPQHF.

The J gene is TRBJ2-1, the V gene TRBV5-4, with TRBD2 matching 10 bases. This CDR3 is built from 16 residues. Germline V gives CDR1 SGHNT, CDR2 YYREEE (reference sequence). V lost 4 bases to trimming and J lost 7 bases; unmatched junction nucleotides: 11. CDR3 sequence: CASSPGAGGGWNEQFF. DNA of the CDR3: TGTGCCAGCAGCCCGGGAGCGGGAGGGGGTTGGAATGAGCAGTTCTTC.

This clone was seen once. The chain has TRBV10-3 and TRBJ2-7; 10 bases map to TRBD1. The CDR3 runs to 15 residues. Unmatched junction bases numbered 12, after V lost 6 bases and J lost 7 bases. In germline, CDR1 is ENHRY, CDR2 SYGVKD. CDR3 DNA: TGTGCCATCAGCCGACAGGGGGCACCCCGGGGGGAGCAGTACTTC. Translated, it gives CAISRQGAPRGEQYF.

The V call is TRBV30, the J call TRBJ1-4; 7 bases are shared with TRBD1. CDR1 and CDR2 from the germline V gene are GTSNPN and SVGIG (reference sequence). The CDR3 runs 16 residues. The V gene end was trimmed by 2 bases and the J gene end by 7 bases; junction bases not matched to a gene: 13. For the CDR3, the DNA is TGTGCCTGGAGTCTGGCAGGGACAGCGAGGGGTGAAAAACTGTTTTTT. Translation: CAWSLAGTARGEKLFF.

V is TRBV7-9 and J is TRBJ1-5; possibly TRBD1 for D (5 bases). In germline, CDR1 is SEHNR, CDR2 FQNEAQ (reference sequence). The CDR3 loop spans 17 amino acids. The V and J ends lost 2 bases and 2 bases respectively, with 16 bases between them. CDR3 sequence (DNA): TGTGCCAGCAGCTTACGGTTAGGGACTTCGGGCAATCAGCCCCAGCATTTT. It translates to CASSLRLGTSGNQPQHF. The variable domain in full, completed from reference TRBV7-9 and TRBJ1-5, reads DTGVSQNPRHKITKRGQNVTFRCDPISEHNRLYWYRQTLGQGPEFLTYFQNEAQLEKSRLLSDRFSAERPKGSFSTLEIQRTEQGDSAMYLCASSLRLGTSGNQPQHFGDGTRLSIL.

The V gene is TRBV9, the J gene TRBJ1-1; TRBD1 aligns across 7 bases. The CDR3 extends over 15 amino acids. CDR1 and CDR2 from the germline V gene are SGDLS and YYNGEE. J gave up 6 bases and V 0 bases, and 8 bases lay outside the gene matches. CDR3: CASSVGEGALAEAFF. In DNA form, the CDR3 reads TGTGCCAGCAGCGTAGGCGAGGGGGCTTTGGCTGAAGCTTTCTTT.

This chain connects TRBV30 to TRBJ1-1; the D gene is possibly TRBD1 (5 bases). Germline V gene sequence: CDR1 GTSNPN, CDR2 SVGIG (reference sequence). The V gene lost 0 bases and the J gene lost 7 bases, with 12 bases spanning the gap. The CDR3 has 13 amino acids. CDR3 loop: CAWSVGEGIEAFF. For the CDR3, the DNA is TGTGCCTGGAGTGTGGGGGAGGGGATTGAAGCTTTCTTT. Complete variable domain (other parts from reference TRBV30 and TRBJ1-1): SQTIHQWPATLVQPVGSPLSLECTVEGTSNPNLYWYRQAAGRGLQLLFYSVGIGQISSEVPQNLSASRPQDRQFILSSKKLLLSDSGFYLCAWSVGEGIEAFFGQGTRLTVV.

This sequence joins TRBV29-1 and TRBJ1-2, with D possibly being TRBD1 (6 bases). Germline V gene sequence: CDR1 SQVTM, CDR2 ANQGSEA. The V gene lost 4 bases and the J gene lost 4 bases, with 10 bases spanning the gap. The CDR3 is 12 amino acids. DNA for the CDR3: TGCAGCGTTGTAGGGGGGGCCTATGGCTACACCTTC. This translates into CSVVGGAYGYTF. Complete variable domain (other parts from reference TRBV29-1 and TRBJ1-2): SAVISQKPSRDICQRGTSLTIQCQVDSQVTMMFWYRQQPGQSLTLIATANQGSEATYESGFVIDKFPISRPNLTFSTLTVSNMSPEDSSIYLCSVVGGAYGYTFGSGTRLTVV.

This chain uses TRBV5-1 with TRBJ1-1, with a possible D match to TRBD1 (5 bases). CDR1 SGHRS and CDR2 YFSETQ come from the germline V gene. The CDR3 is 14 residues long. Trimming cost V 3 bases and J 0 bases, with 9 bases left between them. DNA for the CDR3: TGCGCCAGCAGCTCTGCAGGGATGAACACTGAAGCTTTCTTT. This sequence encodes CASSSAGMNTEAFF.

The V gene is TRBV29-1, the J gene TRBJ2-7; D perhaps matches TRBD1 (5 bases). This CDR3 is built from 12 residues. V gave up 3 bases and J gave up 3 bases, with 9 bases separating them. The germline CDR1 and CDR2 sequences are SQVTM and ANQGSEA. CDR3 residues: CSVDDRDYEQYF. CDR3 DNA sequence: TGCAGCGTTGACGACAGAGACTACGAGCAGTACTTC.

This clone appeared a few times. The V gene is TRBV7-9, the J gene TRBJ1-2, with a possible D match to TRBD1 (6 bases). This CDR3 spans 15 amino acids. Germline V CDR1 and CDR2: SEHNR, FQNEAQ (reference sequence). Deletions cut 0 bases from V and 8 bases from J, with 16 bases between. The CDR3 nucleotides read TGTGCCAGCAGCTTAGCCGGGCCAGGGGTGAGAGGCTACACCTTC. Amino acids: CASSLAGPGVRGYTF. Together with reference TRBV7-9 and TRBJ1-2, the CDR3 gives the full variable domain: DTGVSQNPRHKITKRGQNVTFRCDPISEHNRLYWYRQTLGQGPEFLTYFQNEAQLEKSRLLSDRFSAERPKGSFSTLEIQRTEQGDSAMYLCASSLAGPGVRGYTFGSGTRLTVV.

The chain has TRBV11-3 and TRBJ2-7; no firm D call. There are 14 residues in the CDR3. Trimming cost V 3 bases and J 2 bases, with 11 bases left between them. Germline V gives CDR1 SGHNT, CDR2 YENEEA. CDR3 loop: CASSFLVGTYEQYF. The CDR3 DNA is TGTGCCAGCAGCTTCCTAGTCGGAACCTACGAGCAGTACTTC.

This chain joins TRBV4-3 and TRBJ1-1, with a possible D match to TRBD1 (6 bases). The ends were cut back, 3 bases at V and 1 base at J, with 12 bases in the middle. This CDR3 has 15 residues. CDR1 is LGHNA, CDR2 YSLEER, per germline. CDR3 in DNA: TGCGCCAGCAGCCATTTCTTACAGGGGAACACTGAAGCTTTCTTT. Protein product: CASSHFLQGNTEAFF.